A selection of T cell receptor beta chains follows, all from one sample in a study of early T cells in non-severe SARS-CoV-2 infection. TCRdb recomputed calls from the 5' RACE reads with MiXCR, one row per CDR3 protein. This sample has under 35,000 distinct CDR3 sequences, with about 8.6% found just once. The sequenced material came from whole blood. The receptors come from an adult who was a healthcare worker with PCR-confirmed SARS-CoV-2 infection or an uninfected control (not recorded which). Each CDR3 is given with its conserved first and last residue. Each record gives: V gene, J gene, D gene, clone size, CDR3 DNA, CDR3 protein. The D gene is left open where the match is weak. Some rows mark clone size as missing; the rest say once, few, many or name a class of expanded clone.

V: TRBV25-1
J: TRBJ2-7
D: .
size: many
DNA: TGTGCCAGCAGTAGGAAGGACGAGCAGTACTTC
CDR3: CASSRKDEQYF

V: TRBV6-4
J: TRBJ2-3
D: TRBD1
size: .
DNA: TGTGCCAGCAGTGAACAGGGGATCACAGATACGCAGTATTTT
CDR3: CASSEQGITDTQYF

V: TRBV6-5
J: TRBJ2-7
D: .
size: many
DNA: TGTGCCAGCAGTCCCGGGCAGAACCTACGGGAGCAGTACTTC
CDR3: CASSPGQNLREQYF

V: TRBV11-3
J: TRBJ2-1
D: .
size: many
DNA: TGTGCCAGCAGCTTAGATCGCGGACAAGGGAAGAGTACGTTCTTC
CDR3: CASSLDRGQGKSTFF

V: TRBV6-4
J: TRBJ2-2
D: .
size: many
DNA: TGTGCCAGCAGTGACGGTGGAAACACCGGGGAGCTGTTTTTT
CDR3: CASSDGGNTGELFF

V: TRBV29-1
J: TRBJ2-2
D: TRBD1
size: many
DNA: TGCAGCGTCTCTAATAGACAGGGACCGAACACCGGGGAGCTGTTTTTT
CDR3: CSVSNRQGPNTGELFF

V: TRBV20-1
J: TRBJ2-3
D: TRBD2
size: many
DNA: TGCAGTGCCACCCCAGGGCTAGCGGGGGGGCCATTGACAGATACGCAGTATTTT
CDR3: CSATPGLAGGPLTDTQYF

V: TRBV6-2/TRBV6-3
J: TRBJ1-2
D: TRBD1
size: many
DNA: TGTGCCAGCAGTCGGACAGGGAAGAACTATGGCTACACCTTC
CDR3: CASSRTGKNYGYTF

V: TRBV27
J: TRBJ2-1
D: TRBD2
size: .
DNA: TGTGCCAGCAGTTCCTTCCTAGCGGGGGGGTACAATGAGCAGTTCTTC
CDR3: CASSSFLAGGYNEQFF

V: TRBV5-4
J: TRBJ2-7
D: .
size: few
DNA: TGTGCCAGCAGCCTCCGCCGAAACAGAGACGAGCAGTACTTC
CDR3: CASSLRRNRDEQYF

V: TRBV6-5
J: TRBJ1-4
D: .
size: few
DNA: TGTGCCAGCAGGATCCGGGCAGGCGCCTCTGGACTGTTTTTT
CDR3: CASRIRAGASGLFF

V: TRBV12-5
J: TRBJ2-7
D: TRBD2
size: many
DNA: TGTGCTAGTGGTTTGCCTACGGGGGGTTCCTACGAGCAGTACTTC
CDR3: CASGLPTGGSYEQYF

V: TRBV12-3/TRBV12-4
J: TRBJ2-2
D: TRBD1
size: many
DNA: TGTGCCAGCAGCGTACAGGGGGCGAGGACCGGGGAGCTGTTTTTT
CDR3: CASSVQGARTGELFF

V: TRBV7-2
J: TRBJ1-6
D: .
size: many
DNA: TGTGCCAGCAGCCCCCGACAGTATAATTCACCCCTCCACTTT
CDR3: CASSPRQYNSPLHF

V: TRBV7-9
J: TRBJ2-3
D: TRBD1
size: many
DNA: TGTGCCAGCAGCCTCCGGACAGGTTATATTACAGATACGCAGTATTTT
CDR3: CASSLRTGYITDTQYF

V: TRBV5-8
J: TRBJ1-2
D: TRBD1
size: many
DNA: TGTGCCAGCAGCCGGACAGGGTCCTATGGCTACACCTTC
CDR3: CASSRTGSYGYTF

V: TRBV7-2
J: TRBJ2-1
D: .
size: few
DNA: TGTGCCAGCAGGAATGTGGGGTCCGGTGAGCAGTTCTTC
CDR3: CASRNVGSGEQFF

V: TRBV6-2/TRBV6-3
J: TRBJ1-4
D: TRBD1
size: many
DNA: TGTGCCAGCCGCAGAACAGGGGCGGATGAAAAACTGTTTTTT
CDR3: CASRRTGADEKLFF

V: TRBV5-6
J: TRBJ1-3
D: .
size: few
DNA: TGTGCCAGCACCCTGGGTGGGGCTGGAAACACCATATATTTT
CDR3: CASTLGGAGNTIYF

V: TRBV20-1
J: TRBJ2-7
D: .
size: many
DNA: TGCAGTGCTAGGGGGGCAGCGCGTGGCGGTTGGTCCTACGAGCAGTACTTC
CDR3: CSARGAARGGWSYEQYF

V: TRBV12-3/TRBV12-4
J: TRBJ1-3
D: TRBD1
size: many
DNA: TGTGCCAGCAGTCCCCAAGGGGGCAACGGAAACACCATATATTTT
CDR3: CASSPQGGNGNTIYF

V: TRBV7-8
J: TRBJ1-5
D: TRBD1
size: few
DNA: TGTGCCAGCAGCACCCCACAGGGGGCTGGCAATCAGCCCCAGCATTTT
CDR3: CASSTPQGAGNQPQHF

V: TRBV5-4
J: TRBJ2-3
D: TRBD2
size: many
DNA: TGTGCCTGCCGGGGGGTTTCTAGTACAGATACGCAGTATTTT
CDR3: CACRGVSSTDTQYF

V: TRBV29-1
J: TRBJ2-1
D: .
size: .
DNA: TGCAGCGTTGCTCCCGGGGCTGGGAATGAGCAGTTCTTC
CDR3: CSVAPGAGNEQFF

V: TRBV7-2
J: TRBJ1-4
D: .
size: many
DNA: TGTGCCAGCAGCTCCGTGGTGGGAGAAAAACTGTTTTTT
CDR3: CASSSVVGEKLFF

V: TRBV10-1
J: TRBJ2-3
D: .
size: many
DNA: TGCGCCAGCAGCCAAGAAACGGGGGAATGGGGCACAGATACGCAGTATTTT
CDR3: CASSQETGEWGTDTQYF

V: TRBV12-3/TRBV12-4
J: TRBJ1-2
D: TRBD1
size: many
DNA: TGTGCCAGCACCCCGACAGGGATTTCCTATGGCTACACCTTC
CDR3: CASTPTGISYGYTF

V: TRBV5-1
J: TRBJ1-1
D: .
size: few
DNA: TGCGCCAGCAGCTTGGCGGGCGCGGGGTCGTGGGACACTGAAGCTTTCTTT
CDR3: CASSLAGAGSWDTEAFF

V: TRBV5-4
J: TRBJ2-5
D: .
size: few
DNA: TGTGCCAGCAGCTACCGAACGGGGCAAGAGACCCAGTACTTC
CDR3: CASSYRTGQETQYF

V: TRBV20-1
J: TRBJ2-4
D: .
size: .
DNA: TGCAGTGCGGTAAAAAACATTCAGTACTTC
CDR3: CSAVKNIQYF

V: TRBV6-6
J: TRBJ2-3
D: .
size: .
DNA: TGTGCCAGCAGCTCAGTGATGGGGGAAAGAACAGATACGCAGTATTTT
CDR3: CASSSVMGERTDTQYF

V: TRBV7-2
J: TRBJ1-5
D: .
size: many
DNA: TGTGCCAGCAGCTTAGATTTTGGCAGCTTTAGCAATCAGCCCCAGCATTTT
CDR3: CASSLDFGSFSNQPQHF

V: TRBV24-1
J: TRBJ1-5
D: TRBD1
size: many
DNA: TGTGCCACCAGTGATTTCAGGGGGATTCAGCCCCAGCATTTT
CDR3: CATSDFRGIQPQHF

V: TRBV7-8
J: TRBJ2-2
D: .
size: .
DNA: TGTGCCAGCAGCCGGCCCTTCAGGGAACGGGACACCGGGGAGCTGTTTTTT
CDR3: CASSRPFRERDTGELFF

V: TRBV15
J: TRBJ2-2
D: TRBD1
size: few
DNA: TGTGCCACCAGCAGGGACAGGGCGAACACCGGGGAGCTGTTTTTT
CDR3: CATSRDRANTGELFF

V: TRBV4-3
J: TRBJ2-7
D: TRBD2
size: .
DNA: TGCGCCAGCAGCCAAGAGGGAGAGACTAGCGGGGGGCGGGCCTACGAGCAGTACTTC
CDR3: CASSQEGETSGGRAYEQYF

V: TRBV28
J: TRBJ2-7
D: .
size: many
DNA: TGTGCCAGCAGTCTCCAGTCTATGGACTACGAGCAGTACTTC
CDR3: CASSLQSMDYEQYF

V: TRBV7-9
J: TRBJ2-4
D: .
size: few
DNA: TGTGCCAGCACCTCCAAGGGGAACATTCAGTACTTC
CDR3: CASTSKGNIQYF

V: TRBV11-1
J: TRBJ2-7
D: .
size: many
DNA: TGTGCCAGCAGAGATATCAGGGGCGGCTACGAGCAGTACTTC
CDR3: CASRDIRGGYEQYF

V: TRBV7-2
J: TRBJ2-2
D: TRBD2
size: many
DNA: TGTGCCAGCAGTTTCTCACTAGCGACCGGGGAGCTGTTTTTT
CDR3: CASSFSLATGELFF

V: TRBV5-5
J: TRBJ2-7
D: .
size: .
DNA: TGTGCCAGCAGCTTGTATTCGGGTACCTACGAGCAGTACTTC
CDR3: CASSLYSGTYEQYF

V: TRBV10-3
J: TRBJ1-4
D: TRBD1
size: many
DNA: TGTGCCATCAGTGTCGGGACAGGTGATGAAAAACTGTTTTTT
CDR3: CAISVGTGDEKLFF

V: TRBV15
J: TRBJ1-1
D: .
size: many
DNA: TGTGCCACCAGCAGAGGAGATTTAGTATCTCCTGAAGCTTTCTTT
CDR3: CATSRGDLVSPEAFF

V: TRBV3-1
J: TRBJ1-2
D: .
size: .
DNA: TGTGCCAGCAGCCAAGCGGAGGTTGGCTACACCTTC
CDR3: CASSQAEVGYTF

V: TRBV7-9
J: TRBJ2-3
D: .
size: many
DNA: TGTGCCAGCAGTCCCGACGGCAGCACAGATACGCAGTATTTT
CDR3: CASSPDGSTDTQYF

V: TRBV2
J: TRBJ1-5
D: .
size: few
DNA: TGTGCCAGCAGTGAAAACCCTCAGCCCCAGCATTTT
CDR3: CASSENPQPQHF

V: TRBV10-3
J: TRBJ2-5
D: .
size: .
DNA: TGTGCCATCAGTGAGGGATCGGAGACCCAGTACTTC
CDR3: CAISEGSETQYF

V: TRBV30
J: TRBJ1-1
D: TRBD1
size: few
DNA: TGTGCCTGGAGTGTACGGGGGACAGGGTCGAACACTGAAGCTTTCTTT
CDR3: CAWSVRGTGSNTEAFF

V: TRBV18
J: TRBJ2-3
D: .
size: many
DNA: TGTGCCAGCTCACCAGAAAACGTGGGCGATACGCAGTATTTT
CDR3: CASSPENVGDTQYF

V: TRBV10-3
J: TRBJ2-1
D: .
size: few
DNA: TGTGCCATCACGGAGGCGGGACAGATTTTCTTC
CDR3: CAITEAGQIFF

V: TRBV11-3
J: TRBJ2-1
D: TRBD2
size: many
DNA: TGTGCCAGCAGCAGAAGGGCTAGCGGGGGGGCCATTGATGAGCAGTTCTTC
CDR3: CASSRRASGGAIDEQFF

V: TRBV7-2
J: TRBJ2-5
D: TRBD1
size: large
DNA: TGTGCCAGCAGCTTAACGGCAGGGGGCAGGGGGACCCAGTACTTC
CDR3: CASSLTAGGRGTQYF

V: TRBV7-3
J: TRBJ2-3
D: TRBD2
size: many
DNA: TGTGCCAGCAGCCGGCGGGGGGCTGATACGCAGTATTTT
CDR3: CASSRRGADTQYF

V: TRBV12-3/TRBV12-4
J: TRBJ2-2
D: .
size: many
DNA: TGTGCCAGCAGTTTGTACAGCACCGGGGAGCTGTTTTTT
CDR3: CASSLYSTGELFF

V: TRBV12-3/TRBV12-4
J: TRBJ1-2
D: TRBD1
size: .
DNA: TGTGCCAGCACGAACCCCTCCGGGACAGGCAACTATGGCTACACCTTC
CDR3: CASTNPSGTGNYGYTF

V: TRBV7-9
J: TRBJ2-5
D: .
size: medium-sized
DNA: TGTGCCAGCAGCTTAGTGGAGGGAGACCAAGAGACCCAGTACTTC
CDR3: CASSLVEGDQETQYF

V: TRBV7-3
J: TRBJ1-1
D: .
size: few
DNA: TGTGCCAGCAGCTTAAGATCGGACACTGAAGCTTTCTTT
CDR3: CASSLRSDTEAFF

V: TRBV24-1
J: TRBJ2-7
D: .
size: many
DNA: TGTGCCACCAGTGTGGGGCCCCAGGGGAACGAGCAGTACTTC
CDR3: CATSVGPQGNEQYF